The 17 T cell receptor beta chains in this list originate from one sample, sequenced in a study of response to subunit inactivated influenza vaccine. From the RT-PCR reads, TCRdb called clonotypes with MiXCR, one entry per CDR3 protein. The repertoire includes more than 700,000 distinct CDR3 sequences, roughly 20% of them detected once, and 10% to 13% sits in the top ten. Source: PBMCs from blood, taken around 5 days after vaccination. These receptors all stem from a man aged 50 or older who received an inactivated influenza vaccine.

The sample holds a few counts of this clonotype. The V gene is TRBV28, the J gene TRBJ1-1; TRBD1 is a possible D gene (5 bases). The germline CDR1 and CDR2 sequences are MDHEN and SYDVKM. V was shortened by 5 bases and J by 10 bases, with 14 bases between the two germline ends. The CDR3 has 12 residues. CDR3 DNA: TGTGCCAGCAGTCGCCCCAGGGTCGGAGCTTTCTTT. Its translation is CASSRPRVGAFF.

This rearrangement joins TRBV20-1 to TRBJ2-1; 7 bases are shared with TRBD1. V trimming: 5 bases; J trimming: 1 base; junction bases outside the gene matches: 5. Germline CDR1 is DFQATT and CDR2 is SNEGSKA (reference sequence). The CDR3 totals 14 residues. The CDR3 region is CSAVPGQSYNEQFF. In DNA form, the CDR3 reads TGCAGTGCTGTCCCGGGACAGTCCTACAATGAGCAGTTCTTC.

V is TRBV7-6 and J is TRBJ2-1; 10 bases fit TRBD2. Germline values: CDR1 SGHVS, CDR2 FNYEAQ. This CDR3 is built from 17 residues. V was clipped by 3 bases and J by 11 bases; unmatched bases: 16. The CDR3 reads CASSLVEREGIGYKQFF. CDR3 sequence (DNA): TGTGCCAGCAGCTTGGTGGAGCGGGAGGGGATTGGCTATAAGCAGTTCTTC.

This clonotype was observed a few times. This sequence joins TRBV6-2 or TRBV6-3 and TRBJ2-7; perhaps TRBD1 as D (6 bases). The V gene lost 3 bases and the J gene lost 3 bases, with 9 bases spanning the gap. Looked up from germline, CDR1 is MNHEY and CDR2 is SVGEGT. The CDR3 runs 13 residues. The CDR3 protein is CASSYQGNYEQYF. In DNA form, the CDR3 reads TGTGCCAGCAGTTATCAGGGGAACTACGAGCAGTACTTC.

This clonotype was detected a few times. The V call is TRBV5-1, the J call TRBJ1-1; the D gene is possibly TRBD1 (6 bases). Between the trimmed V and J ends, which lost 5 bases and 1 base, there was a span of 15 bases. The CDR3 runs 15 residues. Germline V gives CDR1 SGHRS, CDR2 YFSETQ. The CDR3 loop is CASSPVQGTNTEAFF. As DNA, the CDR3 is TGCGCCAGCAGTCCGGTCCAGGGGACGAACACTGAAGCTTTCTTT.

This chain connects TRBV10-1 to TRBJ1-1; D is undetermined. Trimming cost V 5 bases and J 1 base, with 11 bases left between them. The CDR3 contains 14 residues. Germline V gene data show CDR1 as WNHNN and CDR2 as SYGVQD (reference sequence). DNA for the CDR3: TGCGCCAGCAGTCCCTTGGCGGCGAACACTGAAGCTTTCTTT. Translating gives CASSPLAANTEAFF.

This clonotype was seen more than once but under ten times. This rearrangement joins TRBV15 to TRBJ2-1; D call uncertain. There are 14 residues in the CDR3. V was pared by 1 base and J by 5 bases, with 9 bases between. CDR1 is LNHNV, CDR2 YYDKDF, per germline (reference sequence). CDR3 in amino acids: CATSRVGLNNEQFF. The CDR3 DNA reads as TGTGCCACCAGCAGAGTTGGTCTTAACAATGAGCAGTTCTTC.

This clonotype came up a few times. The V call is TRBV6-1, the J call TRBJ2-2, with D uncertain. V lost 4 bases to trimming and J lost 0 bases, with 9 bases between them. The CDR3 spans 15 residues. The germline gives CDR1 MNHNS, CDR2 SASEGT. CDR3 residues: CASSVLRSNTGELFF. The CDR3, as DNA: TGTGCCAGCAGTGTTCTCCGATCGAACACCGGGGAGCTGTTTTTT.

This clonotype came up a few times. The chain has TRBV7-3 and TRBJ2-3; D gene ambiguous. This CDR3 spans 13 amino acids. Trimming took off 4 bases at V and 4 bases at J, with 9 bases between the two ends. Looked up from germline, CDR1 is SGHTA and CDR2 is FQGTGA. CDR3 bases: TGTGCCAGCAGCTCCAATCAGGCAGATACGCAGTATTTT. Translating gives CASSSNQADTQYF.

This clonotype was observed a single time. V usage is TRBV7-9 and J usage is TRBJ2-3; TRBD1 matches at 8 bases. The V and J ends lost 5 bases and 4 bases, in that order; junction bases with no gene match: 14. Germline CDR1 SEHNR, CDR2 FQNEAQ (reference sequence). The CDR3 has 17 amino acids. In nucleotides, the CDR3 is TGTGCCAGCAGCCTCCCTCCGGGCAGGGGGCGCGCAGATACGCAGTATTTT. This gives the protein CASSLPPGRGRADTQYF.

The V call is TRBV5-1, the J call TRBJ2-2; 8 positions match TRBD1. The CDR3 consists of 16 residues. V shed 3 bases and J 0 bases; nucleotides not matched to a gene: 4. The germline V gene encodes CDR1 SGHRS and CDR2 YFSETQ. The CDR3 spells CASSSGQGSNTGELFF. DNA of the CDR3: TGCGCCAGCAGCTCTGGACAGGGTTCGAACACCGGGGAGCTGTTTTTT.

This chain links TRBV24-1 with TRBJ2-2; D is perhaps TRBD1 (5 bases). V lost 0 bases, J lost 6 bases, and 7 bases lay in between. Per the germline V gene, CDR1 is KGHDR and CDR2 is SFDVKD. This CDR3 has 14 amino acids. The CDR3: CATSDLQGSGELFF. As DNA, the CDR3 is TGTGCCACCAGTGATTTGCAGGGTTCCGGGGAGCTGTTTTTT.

The V and J genes are TRBV24-1 and TRBJ2-1; 9 bases fit TRBD2. The J segment lost 6 bases and the V segment lost 3 bases, leaving 8 bases of the junction unmatched. The CDR3 runs to 16 residues. CDR1 and CDR2 from the germline V gene are KGHDR and SFDVKD. The CDR3: CATSDGVAGVGNEQFF. CDR3 DNA: TGTGCCACCAGTGATGGGGTAGCGGGAGTCGGCAATGAGCAGTTCTTC.

This chain connects TRBV4-2 to TRBJ1-1, with D perhaps matching TRBD1 (5 bases). Trimming removed 1 base from V and 5 bases from J, with 14 bases in between. Germline CDR1 LGHNA, CDR2 YNFKEQ. CDR3 length: 15 residues. The CDR3 here is CASSQVLPGKTEAFF. The CDR3 region has the DNA TGTGCCAGCAGCCAAGTCCTCCCAGGGAAGACTGAAGCTTTCTTT.

This clonotype was detected many times. This chain uses TRBV7-2 with TRBJ2-2; 8 bases agree with TRBD2. The germline gives CDR1 SGHTA, CDR2 FQGNSA. V shed 3 bases, J shed 1 base, and the junction held 4 bases outside the gene matches. CDR3 length: 16 residues. In nucleotides, the CDR3 is TGTGCCAGCAGCTTGGTAGCGGGAATGAACACCGGGGAGCTGTTTTTT. It codes for CASSLVAGMNTGELFF. Variable domain in full (rest from reference TRBV7-2 and TRBJ2-2): GAGVSQSPSNKVTEKGKDVELRCDPISGHTALYWYRQSLGQGLEFLIYFQGNSAPDKSGLPSDRFSAERTGGSVSTLTIQRTQQEDSAVYLCASSLVAGMNTGELFFGEGSRLTVL.

J is TRBJ1-1 and V is TRBV5-1; D not resolved. Trimming left V 1 base short and J 0 bases short, with 10 bases between. The CDR3 is 15 amino acids. Germline V gene lookup returns CDR1 SGHRS and CDR2 YFSETQ. The CDR3 DNA follows: TGCGCCAGCAGCTTGAGAGGGAACATGAACACTGAAGCTTTCTTT. Translation gives CASSLRGNMNTEAFF. Full variable domain (rest looked up from reference TRBV5-1 and TRBJ1-1): KAGVTQTPRYLIKTRGQQVTLSCSPISGHRSVSWYQQTPGQGLQFLFEYFSETQRNKGNFPGRFSGRQFSNSRSEMNVSTLELGDSALYLCASSLRGNMNTEAFFGQGTRLTVV.

This clonotype was counted a few times. The chain is built from TRBV5-1 and TRBJ2-2, with TRBD2 identical over 12 bases. Germline V gene data show CDR1 as SGHRS and CDR2 as YFSETQ. This CDR3 has 16 amino acids. V dropped 4 bases and J dropped 4; count of bases not matched to a gene: 5. This chain's CDR3 is CASSLTSGSRTGELFF. CDR3 coding DNA: TGCGCCAGCAGCCTGACTAGCGGGAGTCGCACCGGGGAGCTGTTTTTT.